These T cell receptor beta chains were read from a single sample in a study of T cells in Graves' hyperthyroidism and ophthalmopathy. TCRdb processed the multiplex PCR reads anew with MiXCR; each CDR3 protein has one entry. The table includes around 760,000 distinct CDR3 sequences, over 35% detected once. Sequenced material: blood. The receptors come from a woman aged 40 to 50 with Graves' hyperthyroidism. The conserved cysteine and the conserved F or W are not part of the CDR3 here. Expanded clones get a size class; other rows say once, few or many, or leave the size out.

clone size: -; V gene: TRBV6-5; J gene: TRBJ1-2; CDR3 protein: ASSYGRLNYGYT
clone size: many; V gene: TRBV12-3/TRBV12-4; J gene: TRBJ1-1; CDR3 protein: ASSLGGTEGAF
clone size: -; V gene: TRBV7-2; J gene: TRBJ1-3; CDR3 protein: ASSLGRLGNTIY
clone size: few; V gene: TRBV4-3; J gene: TRBJ1-2; CDR3 protein: ASSQGTAPRRGYT
clone size: many; V gene: TRBV7-9; J gene: TRBJ2-7; CDR3 protein: ASSTDRTSYEQY
clone size: -; V gene: TRBV25-1; J gene: TRBJ2-7; CDR3 protein: AYATGGPYEQY
clone size: -; V gene: TRBV29-1; J gene: TRBJ1-1; CDR3 protein: SGGGRNMNTGAF
clone size: many; V gene: TRBV5-4; J gene: TRBJ1-1; CDR3 protein: ASSSPLNTEAF
clone size: few; V gene: TRBV30; J gene: TRBJ1-2; CDR3 protein: AWSEMANYGYT
clone size: few; V gene: TRBV6-6; J gene: TRBJ2-7; CDR3 protein: ASTGQGFREQY
clone size: many; V gene: TRBV19; J gene: TRBJ2-7; CDR3 protein: ASSRTGKSEQY
clone size: many; V gene: TRBV7-9; J gene: TRBJ1-1; CDR3 protein: ASSAGTATEAF
clone size: -; V gene: TRBV11-1; J gene: TRBJ2-2; CDR3 protein: ASSLSMTGTRELF
clone size: many; V gene: TRBV19; J gene: TRBJ1-2; CDR3 protein: ASTMVGIGGYT
clone size: few; V gene: TRBV12-3/TRBV12-4; J gene: TRBJ1-2; CDR3 protein: ASSSPISIRGYGYT
clone size: many; V gene: TRBV20-1; J gene: TRBJ1-5; CDR3 protein: SAREQGEHQPQH
clone size: many; V gene: TRBV12-3/TRBV12-4; J gene: TRBJ1-2; CDR3 protein: ASSTTAYGYT
clone size: many; V gene: TRBV20-1; J gene: TRBJ1-2; CDR3 protein: SASGPGGYT
clone size: -; V gene: TRBV5-1; J gene: TRBJ1-2; CDR3 protein: ASSLRTSGGGYT
clone size: -; V gene: TRBV11-3; J gene: TRBJ1-1; CDR3 protein: ASSFRPDGTEAF
clone size: few; V gene: TRBV12-3/TRBV12-4; J gene: TRBJ2-7; CDR3 protein: ASMRVVYEQY
clone size: -; V gene: TRBV9; J gene: TRBJ2-2; CDR3 protein: ASSVFTGELF
clone size: many; V gene: TRBV29-1; J gene: TRBJ1-1; CDR3 protein: SAGGTEAF
clone size: -; V gene: TRBV6-5; J gene: TRBJ1-1; CDR3 protein: ASSYSTLDTPGMNTEAF
clone size: -; V gene: TRBV2; J gene: TRBJ2-7; CDR3 protein: ASSRDGPLGQGAYEQY
clone size: many; V gene: TRBV7-9; J gene: TRBJ1-5; CDR3 protein: ASSSRRDQPQH
clone size: -; V gene: TRBV10-2; J gene: TRBJ2-2; CDR3 protein: ASSASQTGELF
clone size: many; V gene: TRBV24-1; J gene: TRBJ2-5; CDR3 protein: ATSARGGSETQY
clone size: many; V gene: TRBV28; J gene: TRBJ1-2; CDR3 protein: ASRGTGVVGYT
clone size: -; V gene: TRBV12-3/TRBV12-4; J gene: TRBJ2-1; CDR3 protein: ASVPSGSSYNEQF
clone size: once; V gene: TRBV2; J gene: TRBJ1-2; CDR3 protein: ASSDRDTLVYGYT
clone size: many; V gene: TRBV7-8; J gene: TRBJ2-5; CDR3 protein: ASSLLGRETQY
clone size: -; V gene: TRBV10-2; J gene: TRBJ2-7; CDR3 protein: ASSHRLAGAADEQY
clone size: few; V gene: TRBV11-2; J gene: TRBJ2-7; CDR3 protein: ASGGTAYEQY
clone size: -; V gene: TRBV12-3/TRBV12-4; J gene: TRBJ2-7; CDR3 protein: ASRQLQGDEQY
clone size: few; V gene: TRBV19; J gene: TRBJ1-1; CDR3 protein: ASSKPLGTEAF
clone size: many; V gene: TRBV5-1; J gene: TRBJ2-7; CDR3 protein: ASRMGFNEQY
clone size: many; V gene: TRBV3-1; J gene: TRBJ1-5; CDR3 protein: ASSQGRNQPQH
clone size: few; V gene: TRBV7-2; J gene: TRBJ2-7; CDR3 protein: ASSLAGLAGLPSTKEQY
clone size: -; V gene: TRBV20-1; J gene: -; CDR3 protein: SALAAYNEQF
clone size: many; V gene: TRBV2; J gene: TRBJ1-4; CDR3 protein: ASSEETSGEKLF
clone size: many; V gene: TRBV29-1; J gene: TRBJ1-1; CDR3 protein: SVEDYSGGTEAF
clone size: few; V gene: TRBV6-6; J gene: TRBJ1-2; CDR3 protein: ASGGSSYGYT
clone size: -; V gene: TRBV20-1; J gene: TRBJ1-1; CDR3 protein: SGVGGFATEAF
clone size: many; V gene: TRBV19; J gene: TRBJ1-1; CDR3 protein: ASSLMRTEAF
clone size: -; V gene: TRBV5-1; J gene: TRBJ1-6; CDR3 protein: ASSRTGNNSPLH
clone size: -; V gene: TRBV10-3; J gene: TRBJ2-7; CDR3 protein: AISVDSYEQY
clone size: -; V gene: TRBV14; J gene: TRBJ1-3; CDR3 protein: ASRDSRSGNTIY
clone size: once; V gene: TRBV5-1; J gene: TRBJ2-7; CDR3 protein: ASSLGRQLYEQY
clone size: many; V gene: TRBV10-2; J gene: TRBJ2-7; CDR3 protein: ASSEPGYYEQY
clone size: -; V gene: TRBV10-3; J gene: TRBJ1-2; CDR3 protein: ATSSGRDGYT
clone size: many; V gene: TRBV10-3; J gene: TRBJ2-2; CDR3 protein: AISESAAETGELF
clone size: -; V gene: TRBV28; J gene: TRBJ1-5; CDR3 protein: ASTVASNQPQH
clone size: -; V gene: TRBV7-2; J gene: -; CDR3 protein: ASSHPPPGLVFGEQF
clone size: once; V gene: TRBV2; J gene: TRBJ1-2; CDR3 protein: ASSEQGTSGYT
clone size: -; V gene: TRBV20-1; J gene: TRBJ1-1; CDR3 protein: SARDPSLRWGVEAF
clone size: many; V gene: TRBV25-1; J gene: TRBJ1-2; CDR3 protein: ASSESAGLQPYGYT
clone size: many; V gene: TRBV5-4; J gene: TRBJ1-3; CDR3 protein: ASALDENTIY
clone size: once; V gene: TRBV7-2; J gene: TRBJ1-5; CDR3 protein: ASSLEWTGDQPQH
clone size: -; V gene: TRBV27; J gene: TRBJ1-1; CDR3 protein: ARRNREGNLNTEAF